This T cell receptor beta chain was sequenced during a study of CD8+CD57+ T cells in acquired aplastic anemia. Overall study findings and caveats: Patients versus controls showed no significant CD8+ Simpson's diversity difference.

Unmatched junction bases numbered 3, after V lost 0 bases and J lost 4 bases. Germline V gene sequence: CDR1 SGHRS, CDR2 YFSETQ. The CDR3 length is 15 residues. With regard to this clonotype: Its antigen is not known.

Using genomic DNA as the template, TCR beta VDJ and CDR3 profiling was carried out. Using its own MiXCR run on the reads, TCRdb lists one record per CDR3 protein. The sample holds under 200,000 distinct CDR3 sequences, 50% to 75% seen once. The chain couples TRBV5-1 to TRBJ2-2; TRBD1 matches 7 bases. The origin of this receptor is a human donor with severe aplastic anemia or a healthy control (not recorded which). The source material was sorted CD4+, CD8+, or CD8+CD57+ T cells (not recorded which) from PBMCs. The CDR3 DNA reads as TGCGCCAGCAGCTTGGGACGGACAGGCACCGGGGAGCTGTTTTTT. Residues: CASSLGRTGTGELFF.